This is a list of T cell receptor beta chains from one sample in a study of OX40 agonist ivuxolimab in advanced cancers. Assay: immunoSEQ multiplex PCR; the TCRdb copy retains only in-frame clones and omits some. Of 44,000 or so clones listed, roughly 78% are singletons. The material sequenced was CD4+ or CD8+ T cells sorted from blood, taken in a trial of the OX40 agonist ivuxolimab. The receptors here all came from an adult with an advanced solid tumor such as melanoma, head and neck, liver or kidney cancer. The CDR3 runs from the conserved cysteine through the conserved F or W. The D gene is left open where the match is weak. The listing skips clone size in some rows; elsewhere it reads once, few, many or a size class.

abundance | d_gene | j_gene | v_gene | CDR3aa | CDR3nt
. | TRBD1 | TRBJ2-7 | TRBV6-1 | CASSPVNLGQYEQYF | TGTGCCAGCAGCCCAGTGAACCTGGGACAGTACGAGCAGTACTTC
. | . | TRBJ1-1 | TRBV7-9 | CASSSSNTEAFF | TGTGCCAGCAGCTCCTCGAACACTGAAGCTTTCTTT
once | . | TRBJ2-2 | TRBV4-1 | CASTLEGSGTGELFF | TGCGCCAGCACACTAGAAGGCTCGGGGACCGGGGAGCTGTTTTTT
few | TRBD1 | TRBJ2-3 | TRBV19 | CASSADRGLGTDTQYF | TGTGCCAGTAGCGCGGACAGGGGCCTGGGCACAGATACGCAGTATTTT
. | . | TRBJ2-1 | TRBV4-3 | CASSQKWSSYNEQFF | TGCGCCAGCAGCCAAAAATGGTCCTCCTACAATGAGCAGTTCTTC
. | TRBD1 | TRBJ2-7 | TRBV11-2 | CASRRTGNYEQYF | TGTGCCAGCAGGCGGACAGGGAACTACGAGCAGTACTTC
. | . | TRBJ2-5 | TRBV5-1 | CASSLGGDVHETQYF | TGCGCCAGCAGCTTGGGTGGAGATGTCCACGAGACCCAGTACTTC
. | . | TRBJ1-2 | TRBV7-8 | CASSLDINGYTF | TGTGCCAGCAGCTTAGACATCAATGGCTACACCTTC
. | TRBD1 | TRBJ2-1 | TRBV19 | CASRWGQGAINEQFF | TGTGCCAGTAGATGGGGACAGGGGGCTATCAATGAGCAGTTCTTC
. | . | TRBJ1-1 | TRBV19 | CASSGRATTEAFF | TGTGCCAGTTCAGGACGGGCCACCACTGAAGCTTTCTTT
. | TRBD2 | TRBJ2-3 | TRBV6-1 | CASSHQRLATDTQYF | TGTGCCAGCAGCCATCAAAGACTAGCGACAGATACGCAGTATTTT
. | . | TRBJ2-5 | TRBV7-3 | CASALVGAGRQETQYF | TGTGCCAGCGCCCTTGTCGGGGCAGGTCGACAAGAGACCCAGTACTTC
. | . | TRBJ2-5 | TRBV20-1 | CSAARETQYF | TGCAGTGCTGCTAGAGAGACCCAGTACTTC
. | TRBD1 | TRBJ2-1 | TRBV18 | CASSRRDRAYNEQFF | TGTGCCAGCTCACGCCGGGACAGGGCCTACAATGAGCAGTTCTTC
. | TRBD2 | TRBJ2-7 | TRBV4-3 | CASSQEWTSGVYEQYF | TGCGCCAGCAGCCAAGAATGGACTAGCGGGGTCTACGAGCAGTACTTC
. | . | TRBJ2-5 | TRBV5-8 | CASSLGASVGGETQYF | TGTGCCAGCAGCTTGGGAGCTAGCGTGGGAGGAGAGACCCAGTACTTC
. | TRBD1 | TRBJ1-1 | TRBV6-6 | CASSYGTGVEAFF | TGTGCCAGCAGTTACGGGACAGGGGTTGAAGCTTTCTTT
medium-sized | . | TRBJ2-7 | TRBV19 | CATQDIYEQYF | TGTGCCACCCAGGACATCTACGAGCAGTACTTC
. | . | TRBJ1-6 | TRBV5-5 | CASSLDPPTASGAPLHF | TGTGCCAGCAGCTTGGACCCCCCGACAGCCTCAGGGGCACCCCTCCACTTT
. | . | TRBJ1-3 | TRBV4-3 | CASSLGNTIYF | TGCGCCAGCAGCCTGGGAAACACCATATATTTT
. | TRBD2 | TRBJ2-3 | TRBV7-2 | CASSWTSGGGRADTQYF | TGTGCCAGCAGCTGGACTAGCGGGGGGGGAAGGGCAGATACGCAGTATTTT
. | . | TRBJ2-5 | TRBV19 | CASSPGLRETQYF | TGTGCCAGTAGTCCGGGGCTCAGAGAGACCCAGTACTTC
. | . | TRBJ2-7 | TRBV4-1 | CASSQPGLTYEQYF | TGCGCCAGCAGCCAACCGGGACTCACATACGAGCAGTACTTC
. | TRBD2 | TRBJ2-1 | TRBV29-1 | CSAGAAGGSRGNEQFF | TGCAGCGCTGGGGCGGCGGGAGGGTCGCGAGGGAATGAGCAGTTCTTC
. | TRBD1 | TRBJ1-1 | TRBV19 | CASGTGRSTEAFF | TGTGCCAGTGGGACAGGCCGGTCGACTGAAGCTTTCTTT
. | . | TRBJ2-5 | TRBV7-2 | CASSRGRWGTQYF | TGTGCCAGCAGCCGTGGCAGGTGGGGGACCCAGTACTTC
. | . | TRBJ2-7 | TRBV27 | CASRPGRTVREQYF | TGTGCCAGCAGGCCCGGTCGTACCGTGCGCGAGCAGTACTTC
. | TRBD2 | TRBJ2-1 | TRBV7-2 | CASSLQPTSGGRNEQFF | TGTGCCAGCAGCCTCCAGCCCACTAGCGGGGGACGGAATGAGCAGTTCTTC
few | . | TRBJ1-1 | TRBV19 | CASSTQGPLNTEAFF | TGTGCCAGTAGTACACAGGGACCCTTGAACACTGAAGCTTTCTTT
. | . | TRBJ1-5 | TRBV5-5 | CASSLDGGNQPQHF | TGTGCCAGCAGCTTGGATGGGGGGAATCAGCCCCAGCATTTT
. | TRBD2 | TRBJ2-1 | TRBV29-1 | CSAGSGGLEQFF | TGCAGCGCTGGCAGCGGGGGGCTTGAGCAGTTCTTC